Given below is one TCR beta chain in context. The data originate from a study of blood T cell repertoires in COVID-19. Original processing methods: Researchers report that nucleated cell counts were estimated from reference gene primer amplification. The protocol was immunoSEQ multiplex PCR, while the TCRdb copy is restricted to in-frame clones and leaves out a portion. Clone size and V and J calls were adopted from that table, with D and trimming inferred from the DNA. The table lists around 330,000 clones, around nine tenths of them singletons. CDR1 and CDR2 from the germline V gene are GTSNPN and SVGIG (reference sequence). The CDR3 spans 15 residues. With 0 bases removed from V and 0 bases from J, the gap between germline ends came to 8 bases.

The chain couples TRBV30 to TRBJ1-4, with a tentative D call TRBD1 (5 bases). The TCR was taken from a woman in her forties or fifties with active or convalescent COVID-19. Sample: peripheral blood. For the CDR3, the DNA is TGTGCCTGGAGTGTACCGGGGGCAACTAATGAAAAACTGTTTTTT. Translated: CAWSVPGATNEKLFF.